The 30 T cell receptor beta chains reported below all come from one sample, sequenced in a study of shared clonotypes between healthy human individuals. Using immunoSEQ multiplex PCR, the repertoire was profiled, and TCRdb retains in-frame clones only, with some absent. The table lists about 2,500,000 clones, over 85% of them singletons, with over 0.12% in the top ten. The source material was naive CD4+ T cells sorted from blood. The subset was: CD45RA+ positively selected. Receptors originate from a man aged 18 to 35 in good health.

DNA for the CDR3: TGTGCCACCAGCAGAGATACCTGGACGGACATTCAGTACTTC. This gives the protein CATSRDTWTDIQYF. The V gene is TRBV15, the J gene TRBJ2-4; D is unclear. V lost 0 bases, J lost 8 bases, and 11 bases lay in between. Germline V gives CDR1 LNHNV, CDR2 YYDKDF (reference sequence). The CDR3 loop spans 14 amino acids.

A note on this clone: The same CDR3 arises from other DNA sequences in this sample as well. The chain joins TRBV6-5 to TRBJ2-7; the match to TRBD2 covers 9 bases. This CDR3 region has 14 residues. V gave up 6 bases and J gave up 0 bases; unmatched junction bases: 3. Germline-derived CDR1 and CDR2 are MNHEY and SVGAGI. The chain's CDR3 is CASRAGGPSYEQYF. The CDR3 coding sequence is TGTGCCAGCAGGGCGGGGGGGCCCTCCTACGAGCAGTACTTC.

V gene TRBV29-1 combines with J gene TRBJ2-7; 8 nucleotides align to TRBD1. Germline CDR1 SQVTM, CDR2 ANQGSEA. The junction had 5 bases not matched to a gene; V was cut back by 5 bases and J by 5 bases. This CDR3 is built from 12 residues. Written as DNA, the CDR3 is TGCAGCGTTTGGGACAGGTTCAACGAGCAGTACTTC. Translating it yields CSVWDRFNEQYF.

J is TRBJ2-7 and V is TRBV20-1; D is unresolved. The CDR3 totals 10 residues. V was clipped by 3 bases and J by 7 bases, with 7 bases between them. Germline V gives CDR1 DFQATT, CDR2 SNEGSKA (reference sequence). The CDR3 sequence: CSARNLEQYF. The CDR3 DNA sequence: TGCAGTGCTAGGAACTTGGAGCAGTACTTC.

The V gene is TRBV27, the J gene TRBJ1-4; D is unclear. The CDR3 extends over 13 amino acids. With 3 bases removed from V and 1 base from J, the gap between germline ends came to 3 bases. Germline values: CDR1 MNHEY, CDR2 SMNVEV (reference sequence). The CDR3 here is CASSFRTNEKLFF. CDR3 bases: TGTGCCAGCAGTTTTCGAACTAATGAAAAACTGTTTTTT.

The chain carries TRBV10-2 and TRBJ2-7; D is ambiguous. Between the trimmed V and J ends, which lost 6 bases and 2 bases, there was a span of 8 bases. There are 12 residues in the CDR3. Germline V gene sequence: CDR1 WSHSY, CDR2 SAAADI. CDR3 DNA sequence: TGCGCCAGCAGCCGGGTCCCCTACGAGCAGTACTTC. Its translation is CASSRVPYEQYF.

This rearrangement joins TRBV10-1 to TRBJ2-1; tentatively, D is TRBD2 (7 bases). CDR3 length: 15 amino acids. The V gene lost 0 bases and the J gene lost 6 bases, with 12 bases spanning the gap. Germline V lookup: CDR1 WNHNN, CDR2 SYGVQD (reference sequence). The CDR3 DNA reads as TGCGCCAGCAGTGAGTCGGGGGGGGGCCTCAATGAGCAGTTCTTC. Amino acids: CASSESGGGLNEQFF.

V usage is TRBV4-1 and J usage is TRBJ2-1; D is unresolved. The CDR3 is 12 residues long. Per the germline V gene, CDR1 is MGHRA and CDR2 is YSYEKL. V was cut by 1 base and J by 15 bases, with 13 bases left in between. CDR3 DNA: TGCGCCAGCAGCCAAGGACCAGGAAATTTGTTCTTC. Its protein product is CASSQGPGNLFF.

The V and J genes are TRBV25-1 and TRBJ2-1; D is undetermined. This CDR3 region has 15 residues. CDR1 is MGHDK, CDR2 SYGVNS, per germline. V dropped 1 base and J dropped 4 bases, with 11 bases sitting between them. Here the CDR3 DNA reads TGTGCCAGCAGTGAATCCCAGAACCCGTACAATGAGCAGTTCTTC. Translation gives CASSESQNPYNEQFF.

Regarding this clone: This specimen includes other DNA sequences encoding the same CDR3. The chain employs TRBV5-4 and TRBJ2-5, with D unclear. V shed 2 bases and J shed 5 bases, with 7 bases lying between them. CDR3 length equals 12 residues. Per germline, CDR1 SGHNT and CDR2 YYREEE (reference sequence). This CDR3 is CASSLGLETQYF. In nucleotides, the CDR3 is TGTGCCAGCAGCTTAGGTTTGGAGACCCAGTACTTC.

The chain combines TRBV19 with TRBJ2-7; D possibly matches TRBD1 or TRBD2 (5 bases each). V was cut by 5 bases and J by 7 bases, with 15 bases left in between. The CDR3 contains 13 residues. Germline CDR1 is LNHDA and CDR2 is SQIVND (reference sequence). The CDR3 DNA sequence: TGTGCCAGTAGTCTCTCAGGGACCACAGAGCAGTACTTC. Protein sequence: CASSLSGTTEQYF.

The J gene is TRBJ2-7, the V gene TRBV10-1; D is perhaps TRBD1 (5 bases). CDR1 and CDR2 (germline): WNHNN, SYGVQD (reference sequence). The germline V and J ends were trimmed by 4 bases and 2 bases, with 15 bases remaining between them. The CDR3 is 15 amino acids. The CDR3 DNA sequence: TGCGCCAGCAGTGCAAGCCATTCAGGGCCCTACGAGCAGTACTTC. Its translation: CASSASHSGPYEQYF.

The rearrangement uses TRBV7-2 and TRBJ1-1; weak D call: TRBD1 (6 bases). The CDR3 has 16 amino acids. CDR1 is SGHTA, CDR2 FQGNSA, per germline. V shed 5 bases and J shed 3 bases, with 19 bases lying between them. The CDR3 DNA reads TGTGCCAGCAGCCGCCCCGGGGGGCGCCCAGACACTGAAGCTTTCTTT. Amino acid sequence: CASSRPGGRPDTEAFF.

The rearrangement joins TRBV18 to TRBJ2-7; 9 bases agree with TRBD2. After removal of 3 bases from V and 2 bases from J, the junction contained 14 bases not matched to a gene. Germline CDR1 is KGHSH and CDR2 is LQKENI. This CDR3 spans 18 amino acids. The CDR3 region has the DNA TGTGCCAGCTCACCGACAGGCCCTGTCTCTAGCGGGGCCTACGAGCAGTACTTC. This translates into CASSPTGPVSSGAYEQYF.

The gene calls are TRBV7-9 and TRBJ2-1; D gene ambiguous. The CDR3 is 15 amino acids. V lost 3 bases to trimming and J lost 5 bases, with 14 bases between them. From germline, CDR1 is SEHNR and CDR2 FQNEAQ (reference sequence). CDR3 region: CASSLVGIRDNEQFF. In DNA, the CDR3 is TGTGCCAGCAGCTTGGTGGGAATCCGGGACAATGAGCAGTTCTTC.

The J gene is TRBJ2-4, the V gene TRBV6-6; 7 nucleotides agree with TRBD1. With V trimmed by 6 bases and J by 3 bases, 8 bases remained unmatched. The CDR3 has 15 residues. Germline V gives CDR1 MNHNY, CDR2 SVGAGI (reference sequence). The CDR3 is CASSFDRVGKNIQYF. In DNA, the CDR3 is TGTGCCAGCAGCTTCGACAGGGTCGGCAAAAACATTCAGTACTTC.

To note about this clone: Its ends do not fully match the called genes, so a read error is possible. The V and J genes are TRBV7-2 and TRBJ1-2; D unresolved. The CDR3 runs 13 residues. Germline CDR1 is SGHTA and CDR2 is FQGNSA. The CDR3 reads CASSLIVSYGHTF. CDR3 coding DNA: TGTGCCAGCAGCTTAATTGTCAGCTATGGCCACACCTTC.

Of note for this clone: The same CDR3 is also encoded by other DNA sequences in this sample. The chain combines TRBV28 with TRBJ2-7; no reliable D call. The CDR3 contains 13 residues. V dropped 4 bases and J dropped 1 base, with 8 bases sitting between them. CDR1 and CDR2 from the germline V gene are MDHEN and SYDVKM. CDR3 protein: CASSSTRSYEQYF. The DNA of the CDR3 is TGTGCCAGCAGTTCCACCCGGTCCTACGAGCAGTACTTC.

The J gene is TRBJ1-1, the V gene TRBV5-1, with TRBD1 matching 8 bases. J lost 6 bases, V lost 1 base, and 5 bases had no gene match. This CDR3 is built from 14 residues. Germline V lookup: CDR1 SGHRS, CDR2 YFSETQ. The CDR3 coding sequence is TGCGCCAGCAGCTTGACAGGGGGAGCCCCTGAAGCTTTCTTT. This translates into CASSLTGGAPEAFF.

This chain joins TRBV6-1 and TRBJ2-3; D is unclear. The V and J ends lost 6 bases and 4 bases respectively, with 11 bases between them. This CDR3 is built from 13 residues. Germline assignment: CDR1 MNHNS and CDR2 SASEGT. The CDR3 reads CASRPAAPDTQYF. CDR3 bases: TGTGCCAGCAGACCCGCTGCCCCAGATACGCAGTATTTT.

The J gene is TRBJ2-1, the V gene TRBV7-9, with TRBD2 matching 11 bases. With V trimmed by 6 bases and J by 8 bases, 12 bases remained unmatched. Germline-derived CDR1 and CDR2 are SEHNR and FQNEAQ (reference sequence). This CDR3 has 16 amino acids. Here the CDR3 reads CASRIALLAGEDEQFF. DNA of the CDR3: TGTGCCAGCAGAATAGCGCTACTAGCGGGAGAGGATGAGCAGTTCTTC.

The rearrangement links TRBV15 to TRBJ1-1; D gene ambiguous. The CDR3 spans 14 residues. Trimming shortened V by 3 bases and J by 1 base, and 9 bases separated the two germline ends. The V gene's germline CDR1 is LNHNV and CDR2 YYDKDF (reference sequence). CDR3 in DNA: TGTGCCACCAGCAGTATCTTGGGGAACACTGAAGCTTTCTTT. As protein: CATSSILGNTEAFF. Combining the CDR3 with reference TRBV15 and TRBJ1-1 gives the whole variable domain DAMVIQNPRYQVTQFGKPVTLSCSQTLNHNVMYWYQQKSSQAPKLLFHYYDKDFNNEADTPDNFQSRRPNTSFCFLDIRSPGLGDTAMYLCATSSILGNTEAFFGQGTRLTVV.

The chain couples TRBV4-3 to TRBJ2-3; the match to TRBD1 covers 7 bases. Germline loops: CDR1 LGHNA, CDR2 YSLEER. The CDR3 covers 17 residues. V lost 0 bases, J lost 3 bases, and 9 bases stayed unmatched. The CDR3 coding sequence is TGCGCCAGCAGCCAAGATTTTAGACAGGGAGTAACAGATACGCAGTATTTT. Its protein is CASSQDFRQGVTDTQYF.

This chain connects TRBV5-6 to TRBJ1-3; the match to TRBD1 covers 9 bases. Germline V gene sequence: CDR1 SGHDT, CDR2 YYEEEE. The junction had 6 bases not matched to a gene; V was cut back by 0 bases and J by 2 bases. This CDR3 region has 17 residues. CDR3 residues: CASSLADWTGAGNTIYF. The CDR3 coding sequence is TGTGCCAGCAGCTTGGCCGATTGGACAGGGGCTGGAAACACCATATATTTT.

J is TRBJ1-5 and V is TRBV2; 9 bases match TRBD1. V shed 6 bases and J 5 bases; nucleotides not matched to a gene: 8. Germline CDR1 SNHLY, CDR2 FYNNEI. The CDR3 has 15 residues. The CDR3 protein is CASRAGTGIHQPQHF. The CDR3 coding sequence is TGTGCCAGCAGAGCCGGGACAGGGATTCATCAGCCCCAGCATTTT.

The chain is built from TRBV30 and TRBJ2-5; D is uncertain. V lost 8 bases and J lost 5, with 9 bases in between. This CDR3 is built from 10 residues. Germline CDR1 is GTSNPN and CDR2 is SVGIG (reference sequence). CDR3 coding DNA: TGTGCCGCCTCCGTGGAGACCCAGTACTTC. This gives the protein CAASVETQYF.

The CDR3 loop reads CASSPWASGGAYEQYF. The CDR3, as DNA: TGTGCCAGCAGCCCCTGGGCAAGCGGGGGGGCCTACGAGCAGTACTTC. The J gene is TRBJ2-7, the V gene TRBV4-2; TRBD2 aligns across 10 bases. V was pared by 4 bases and J by 2 bases, with 8 bases of the junction left unmatched. This CDR3 spans 16 amino acids. The germline CDR1 and CDR2 sequences are LGHNA and YNFKEQ.

The chain uses TRBV19 and TRBJ2-5; 14 bases agree with TRBD2. Per the germline V gene, CDR1 is LNHDA and CDR2 is SQIVND (reference sequence). This CDR3 spans 15 amino acids. The V and J ends lost 6 bases and 3 bases, in that order; junction bases with no gene match: 3. CDR3 protein: CASRKGLAGEETQYF. The CDR3 DNA reads as TGTGCCAGTAGAAAGGGACTAGCGGGAGAAGAGACCCAGTACTTC. Complete variable domain (other parts from reference TRBV19 and TRBJ2-5): DGGITQSPKYLFRKEGQNVTLSCEQNLNHDAMYWYRQDPGQGLRLIYYSQIVNDFQKGDIAEGYSVSREKKESFPLTVTSAQKNPTAFYLCASRKGLAGEETQYFGPGTRLLVL.

The chain joins TRBV28 to TRBJ1-2; D remains unclear. Trimming stripped 2 bases from V and 4 bases from J, with 14 bases between. The CDR3 has 15 residues. CDR1 MDHEN and CDR2 SYDVKM come from the germline V gene. The CDR3 DNA follows: TGTGCCAGCAGTTTACTGGGTTTCAGACGCTATGGCTACACCTTC. It is translated as CASSLLGFRRYGYTF.

This chain joins TRBV29-1 and TRBJ1-1; 8 bases align to TRBD1. J gave up 5 bases and V 1 base, and 12 bases lay outside the gene matches. The CDR3 runs 16 residues. Germline CDR1 SQVTM, CDR2 ANQGSEA. CDR3 sequence (DNA): TGCAGCGTTGAAGGACAGGGGAGAACGAGAGGGACTGAAGCTTTCTTT. It is translated as CSVEGQGRTRGTEAFF.